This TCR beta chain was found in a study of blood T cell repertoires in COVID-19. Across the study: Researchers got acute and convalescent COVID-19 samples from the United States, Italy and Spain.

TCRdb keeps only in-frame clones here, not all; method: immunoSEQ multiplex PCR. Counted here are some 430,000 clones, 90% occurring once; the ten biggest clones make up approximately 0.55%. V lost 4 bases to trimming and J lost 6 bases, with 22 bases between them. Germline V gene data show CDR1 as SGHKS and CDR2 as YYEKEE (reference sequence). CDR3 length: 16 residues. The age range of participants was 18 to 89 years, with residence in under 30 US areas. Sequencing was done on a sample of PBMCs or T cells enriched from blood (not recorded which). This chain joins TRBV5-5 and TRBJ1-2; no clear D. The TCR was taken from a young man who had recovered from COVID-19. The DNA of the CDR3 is TGTGCCAGCAGCCGTACTCGTTGGGGAGGCGGTCATGGCTACACCTTC. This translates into CASSRTRWGGGHGYTF.